This TCR beta chain came from a study of blood T cell repertoires in COVID-19. Assay: immunoSEQ multiplex PCR; the TCRdb copy retains only in-frame clones and omits some. The sample has 390,000 or so clones; just under 90% are singletons. The CDR3 length is 16 residues. J gave up 1 base and V 0 bases, and 6 bases lay outside the gene matches. The germline V gene encodes CDR1 SGDLS and CDR2 YYNGEE. This rearrangement joins TRBV9 to TRBJ2-5; 7 nucleotides align to TRBD2. Sample: PBMCs or T cells enriched from blood (not recorded which). The TCR originated in a woman in her 50s who had recovered from COVID-19. DNA of the CDR3: TGTGCCAGCAGCGTAGGGCATGGGGGGGGCCAAGAGACCCAGTACTTC. It yields the protein CASSVGHGGGQETQYF.